Included here is one T cell receptor beta chain sequence, with context. The antigen remains unidentified. This sample was taken from a study of cytomegalovirus exposure and HLA in healthy donors. Study-level background: The study placed 80% to 85% of its approximately 360 genotyped donors in the Caucasian-associated ancestry cluster. Whole-study results and caveats: Altogether, 150 to 200 TCR beta chains were recorded as cytomegalovirus-associated. It was confirmed in vitro that three of the CMV-associated chains were specific for CMV antigens. Immune exposure information available was restricted to CMV serostatus.

PCR employed 60 Vbeta and 13 Jbeta primers. The protocol was immunoSEQ multiplex PCR, while the TCRdb copy is restricted to in-frame clones and leaves out a portion. The table lists more than 85,000 clones, 73% of them singletons. Trimming pared 8 bases from V and 0 bases from J, leaving 10 bases between. The CDR3 runs to 13 residues. CDR1 and CDR2 from the germline V gene are SGHDN and FVKESK. The receptor was derived from a man aged 35-49 years in good health and CMV-seronegative. The sample was PBMCs. The rearrangement uses TRBV14 and TRBJ1-1, with no clear D. CDR3 DNA sequence: TGTGCCAGCTCTGTACAGTTGAACACTGAAGCTTTCTTT. Translating gives CASSVQLNTEAFF.